The 29 T cell receptor beta chains listed next were all sequenced from one sample in a study of blood T cell repertoires in COVID-19. Produced via immunoSEQ multiplex PCR; TCRdb's table is partial and in-frame only. Of 320,000 or so clones in the sample, approximately 88% are singletons; the top ten hold about 5%. The sequenced sample consisted of PBMCs or T cells enriched from blood (not recorded which). Receptor source: a man aged 25-45 years who had recovered from COVID-19.

CDR3 sequence (DNA): TGTGCCAGCAGCCATTGGAAAAGACAGGCACTACGCACAGATACGCAGTATTTT. Translation gives CASSHWKRQALRTDTQYF. The chain employs TRBV3-1 (or the pseudogene TRBV3-2) and TRBJ2-3, with a tentative D call TRBD1 (6 bases). V lost 3 bases to trimming and J lost 1 base, with 20 bases between them. This CDR3 contains 18 residues. Germline V CDR1 and CDR2: LGHDT, YNNKEL (reference sequence).

The chain couples TRBV6-6 to TRBJ2-3; TRBD2 might be the D (5 bases). With 6 bases removed from V and 6 bases from J, the gap between germline ends came to 13 bases. Germline V lookup: CDR1 MNHNY, CDR2 SVGAGI (reference sequence). The CDR3 covers 13 residues. In DNA, the CDR3 is TGTGCCAGCAGGGTCCCGGGAACGGATACGCAGTATTTT. Its protein product is CASRVPGTDTQYF.

The chain couples TRBV7-2 to TRBJ2-3, with 11 positions matching TRBD2. Germline V gene data show CDR1 as SGHTA and CDR2 as FQGNSA. The CDR3 loop spans 16 amino acids. V shed 4 bases and J 5 bases; nucleotides not matched to a gene: 8. The CDR3 loop is CASSYRLAGLGDTQYF. The CDR3 nucleotides are TGTGCCAGCAGCTATCGACTAGCGGGGCTGGGAGATACGCAGTATTTT.

This rearrangement joins TRBV10-3 to TRBJ1-1, with TRBD1 matching over 7 bases. The ends lost 6 bases at V and 4 bases at J; junction bases unmatched: 8. CDR3 length: 14 amino acids. Looked up from germline, CDR1 is ENHRY and CDR2 is SYGVKD. CDR3 nucleotide sequence: TGTGCCATCAGAAACACCTCAGGGGGCACTGAAGCTTTCTTT. Translating it yields CAIRNTSGGTEAFF.

The chain couples TRBV9 to TRBJ2-6; 8 bases fit TRBD1. The CDR3 has 16 residues. Germline trimming cut 6 bases from V and 5 bases from J; bases unmatched to any gene: 10. The germline V gene has CDR1 SGDLS and CDR2 YYNGEE. This chain's CDR3 is CASTQGAVIRANVLTF. CDR3 bases: TGTGCCAGCACCCAGGGGGCCGTCATACGGGCCAACGTCCTGACTTTC. Full variable domain (outside the CDR3, taken from reference TRBV9 and TRBJ2-6): DSGVTQTPKHLITATGQRVTLRCSPRSGDLSVYWYQQSLDQGLQFLIQYYNGEERAKGNILERFSAQQFPDLHSELNLSSLELGDSALYFCASTQGAVIRANVLTFGAGSRLTVL.

The chain couples TRBV20-1 to TRBJ1-1; TRBD1 matches at 7 bases. Per germline, CDR1 DFQATT and CDR2 SNEGSKA (reference sequence). The CDR3 length is 13 residues. The J segment lost 6 bases and the V segment lost 3 bases, leaving 7 bases of the junction unmatched. CDR3 sequence (DNA): TGCAGTGCTAGTGGGCAGGGGGTGCCTGAAGCTTTCTTT. This gives the protein CSASGQGVPEAFF.

J is TRBJ2-6 and V is TRBV7-9; D is unclear. Germline V gene lookup returns CDR1 SEHNR and CDR2 FQNEAQ (reference sequence). The CDR3 is 19 residues long. V lost 5 bases to trimming and J lost 0 bases, with 20 bases between them. CDR3 sequence (DNA): TGTGCCAGCAGCGGTCAGTCCTGGCCGCCTCTCTCTGGGGCCAACGTCCTGACTTTC. Translated, it gives CASSGQSWPPLSGANVLTF.

This clone was detected only once. V gene TRBV18 combines with J gene TRBJ2-7; D unclear. V was cut by 3 bases and J by 3 bases, with 12 bases left in between. Germline loops: CDR1 KGHSH, CDR2 LQKENI. The CDR3 is 14 residues long. CDR3 sequence reads: CASSPKIGGYEQYF. CDR3 nucleotides: TGTGCCAGCTCACCTAAAATCGGCGGCTACGAGCAGTACTTC.

The chain employs TRBV24-1 and TRBJ1-1; D gene unclear. Per germline, CDR1 KGHDR and CDR2 SFDVKD. V lost 4 bases, J lost 7 bases, and 15 bases lay in between. The CDR3 is 14 amino acids. CDR3 sequence reads: CATSDHGRSSEAFF. DNA of the CDR3: TGTGCCACCAGTGACCATGGGAGAAGCAGTGAAGCTTTCTTT.

This sequence joins TRBV2 and TRBJ2-3; the D gene is possibly TRBD1 (6 bases). This CDR3 region has 15 residues. Trimming pared 8 bases from V and 7 bases from J, leaving 22 bases between. Germline V CDR1 and CDR2: SNHLY, FYNNEI. CDR3 loop: CASHRDTPYENTQYF. CDR3 in DNA: TGTGCCAGCCATAGGGACACGCCTTACGAAAATACGCAGTATTTT.

This rearrangement joins TRBV5-6 to TRBJ1-1, with 9 bases matching TRBD1. CDR3 size: 14 residues. Per the germline V gene, CDR1 is SGHDT and CDR2 is YYEEEE. The junction had 4 bases not matched to a gene; V was cut back by 4 bases and J by 3 bases. CDR3 loop: CASSPGDRDTEAFF. The CDR3 DNA is TGTGCCAGCAGCCCTGGGGACAGGGACACTGAAGCTTTCTTT.

J is TRBJ1-5 and V is TRBV19; possibly TRBD1 for D (5 bases). Per the germline V gene, CDR1 is LNHDA and CDR2 is SQIVND (reference sequence). This CDR3 comprises 12 residues. The V and J ends lost 11 bases and 4 bases respectively, with 12 bases between them. Here the CDR3 reads CASETVNQPQHF. CDR3 bases: TGTGCCTCCGAGACAGTAAATCAGCCCCAGCATTTT.

The chain recombines TRBV3-1 (or the pseudogene TRBV3-2) with TRBJ2-7; 9 bases align to TRBD1. V trimming: 4 bases; J trimming: 4 bases; junction bases outside the gene matches: 11. Germline values: CDR1 LGHDT, CDR2 YNNKEL (reference sequence). The CDR3 runs to 16 residues. This chain's CDR3 is CASSPTWTGVLYEQYF. For the CDR3, the DNA is TGTGCCAGCAGCCCCACCTGGACAGGGGTTTTGTACGAGCAGTACTTC.

This chain uses TRBV2 with TRBJ1-2; 7 bases are shared with TRBD1. The CDR3 covers 18 residues. The J segment lost 0 bases and the V segment lost 6 bases, leaving 16 bases of the junction unmatched. CDR1 is SNHLY and CDR2 is FYNNEI in the germline V gene. CDR3 nucleotide sequence: TGTGCCAGCAGCCATAACAGGGGTTCCTTCAGGTCTAACTATGGCTACACCTTC. Its translation is CASSHNRGSFRSNYGYTF. Combining the CDR3 with reference TRBV2 and TRBJ1-2 gives the whole variable domain EPEVTQTPSHQVTQMGQEVILRCVPISNHLYFYWYRQILGQKVEFLVSFYNNEISEKSEIFDDQFSVERPDGSNFTLKIRSTKLEDSAMYFCASSHNRGSFRSNYGYTFGSGTRLTVV.

The rearrangement uses TRBV3-1 (or the pseudogene TRBV3-2) and TRBJ2-5, with a weak D call TRBD2 (5 bases). V was pared by 0 bases and J by 0 bases, with 11 bases between. CDR1 is LGHDT, CDR2 YNNKEL, per germline (reference sequence). The CDR3 sequence is 16 residues long. The CDR3 loop is CASSQDRGRDQETQYF. The DNA for the CDR3 is TGTGCCAGCAGCCAAGATAGAGGGCGGGACCAAGAGACCCAGTACTTC.

The chain recombines TRBV7-8 with TRBJ2-7, with D possibly matching TRBD1 (6 bases). V lost 5 bases to trimming and J lost 4 bases, with 12 bases between them. This CDR3 has 13 amino acids. The V gene's germline CDR1 is SGHVS and CDR2 FQNEAQ. Here the CDR3 reads CASSVDRLYEQYF. The CDR3 DNA sequence: TGTGCCAGCAGCGTAGACAGGCTATACGAGCAGTACTTC.

This chain links TRBV25-1 with TRBJ2-3, with 7 bases identical to TRBD2. Trimming removed 4 bases from V and 4 bases from J; junction bases left unmatched: 5. There are 14 residues in the CDR3. The V gene's germline CDR1 is MGHDK and CDR2 SYGVNS. The CDR3 protein is CASSVGLEADTQYF. The DNA of the CDR3 is TGTGCCAGCAGTGTCGGACTAGAGGCAGATACGCAGTATTTT.

V usage is TRBV7-7 and J usage is TRBJ2-5; TRBD2 matches 8 bases. V gave up 2 bases and J gave up 5 bases; unmatched junction bases: 7. Germline lookup yields CDR1 SSHAT and CDR2 FNYEAQ (reference sequence). This CDR3 is 15 amino acids long. CDR3 sequence: CASSLTGGAYETQYF. The DNA of the CDR3 is TGTGCCAGCAGCTTAACCGGGGGGGCCTACGAGACCCAGTACTTC.

This chain joins TRBV19 and TRBJ2-7, with 11 bases lining up with TRBD1. CDR1 LNHDA and CDR2 SQIVND come from the germline V gene (reference sequence). V lost 5 bases and J lost 2; bases outside the gene matches: 2. The CDR3 extends over 14 amino acids. Here the CDR3 reads CASSWGQGAYEQYF. In nucleotides, the CDR3 is TGTGCCAGTAGTTGGGGACAGGGGGCCTACGAGCAGTACTTC.

CDR3 DNA: TGCGCCAGCAGCTTGTCCCAGGGAGGCACTGAAGCTTTCTTT. Protein sequence: CASSLSQGGTEAFF. The gene calls are TRBV5-1 and TRBJ1-1; D is possibly TRBD1 (5 bases). Trimming stripped 1 base from V and 4 bases from J, with 11 bases between. The CDR3 covers 14 residues. Per the germline V gene, CDR1 is SGHRS and CDR2 is YFSETQ.

The CDR3 region is CASSRRNRDAEAFF. The CDR3 DNA is TGTGCCAGCAGCCGACGAAACAGGGATGCTGAAGCTTTCTTT. The V gene is TRBV11-2, the J gene TRBJ1-1; D possibly corresponds to TRBD1 (6 bases). From germline, CDR1 is SGHAT and CDR2 FQNNGV. The CDR3 contains 14 residues. V was cut by 5 bases and J by 6 bases, with 16 bases left in between.

The chain employs TRBV5-6 and TRBJ2-1; D possibly corresponds to TRBD2 (5 bases). Germline values: CDR1 SGHDT, CDR2 YYEEEE. The V end lost 0 bases, the J end lost 0 bases, and 10 bases lay between the germline ends. The length of the CDR3 is 16 residues. CDR3 in DNA: TGTGCCAGCAGCTTGGGGACTCTCCGCTCCTACAATGAGCAGTTCTTC. Its protein is CASSLGTLRSYNEQFF.

The rearrangement uses TRBV7-2 and TRBJ1-5; 10 bases are a match to TRBD1. Germline V gene sequence: CDR1 SGHTA, CDR2 FQGNSA. The V gene end was trimmed by 5 bases and the J gene end by 5 bases; junction bases not matched to a gene: 6. This CDR3 spans 15 amino acids. CDR3 amino acids: CASSTSTGGYQPQHF. DNA for the CDR3: TGTGCCAGCAGCACTTCGACAGGGGGCTATCAGCCCCAGCATTTT.

This rearrangement joins TRBV4-2 to TRBJ2-3, with D maybe TRBD1 (6 bases). CDR3 length equals 15 residues. CDR1 is LGHNA, CDR2 YNFKEQ, per germline. Trimming cost V 0 bases and J 0 bases, with 7 bases left between them. The CDR3 protein is CASSQEDSSTDTQYF. The CDR3 region has the DNA TGTGCCAGCAGCCAAGAGGACAGTAGCACAGATACGCAGTATTTT.

This chain links TRBV19 with TRBJ2-7, with 8 bases matching TRBD2. Unmatched junction bases numbered 8, after V lost 3 bases and J lost 1 base. The CDR3 spans 16 residues. Germline V gives CDR1 LNHDA, CDR2 SQIVND (reference sequence). The CDR3 sequence is CASSIRPGGKSYEQYF. DNA of the CDR3: TGTGCCAGTAGTATCCGTCCGGGGGGGAAATCCTACGAGCAGTACTTC.

The chain has TRBV6-5 and TRBJ2-7, with D perhaps matching TRBD2 (5 bases). Germline V CDR1 and CDR2: MNHEY, SVGAGI. V lost 4 bases and J 2 bases, leaving 12 bases between the germline ends. The CDR3 is made up of 14 amino acids. The chain's CDR3 is CASSLGPSPYEQYF. In nucleotides, the CDR3 is TGTGCCAGCAGTTTAGGGCCTAGCCCCTACGAGCAGTACTTC.

The chain couples TRBV5-5 to TRBJ2-1; TRBD2 agrees at 13 bases. Germline lookup yields CDR1 SGHKS and CDR2 YYEKEE (reference sequence). Trimming removed 5 bases from V and 0 bases from J; junction bases left unmatched: 8. The CDR3 totals 18 residues. CDR3 residues: CASRPGLAGTGSYNEQFF. CDR3 DNA sequence: TGTGCCAGCAGGCCGGGACTAGCGGGGACGGGCTCCTACAATGAGCAGTTCTTC.

V is TRBV4-1 and J is TRBJ1-5; tentative D call: TRBD1 (6 bases). The length of the CDR3 is 15 residues. Trimming took off 1 base at V and 3 bases at J, with 10 bases between the two ends. CDR1 is MGHRA and CDR2 is YSYEKL in the germline V gene. CDR3 sequence (DNA): TGCGCCAGCAGCCAAGCCACAGGGCACAATCAGCCCCAGCATTTT. Translation: CASSQATGHNQPQHF.

V and J are TRBV11-3 and TRBJ2-1; weak D call: TRBD1 (6 bases). Germline V gene sequence: CDR1 SGHNT, CDR2 YENEEA. The CDR3 contains 12 residues. V gave up 4 bases and J gave up 9 bases, with 10 bases separating them. CDR3 DNA sequence: TGTGCCAGCAGCTCAGGGGACGGTGAGCAGTTCTTC. Protein product: CASSSGDGEQFF. The full variable domain, in which reference TRBV11-3 and TRBJ2-1 provide the parts outside the CDR3, is EAGVVQSPRYKIIEKKQPVAFWCNPISGHNTLYWYLQNLGQGPELLIRYENEEAVDDSQLPKDRFSAERLKGVDSTLKIQPAELGDSAVYLCASSSGDGEQFFGPGTRLTVL.